This T cell receptor (beta chain) was sequenced during a study of blood T cell repertoires in COVID-19 (dated by TCRdb to between 2020 and 2021). Study-wide context: Samples covering the acute and convalescent phases of COVID-19 were provided by collaborators in the United States, Italy and Spain. The prospective study material was composed of cDNA or gDNA derived from T cells, B-cell-depleted T cells, or PBMCs. Deeply sampled blood TCRbeta repertoires from subjects exposed to, actively infected with, or recovered from COVID-19 were included in the dataset. The repertoires were made available in a free public database intended to serve as a resource for research on the immune response to SARS-CoV-2. Samples were obtained from the ongoing ImmuneRACE study (first 160 participants) and from 1,254 subjects provided by 6 global collaborators. Nearly every sample came with metadata listing a de-identified subject ID, COVID-19 status, age in years and sex. Where HLA class I and class II types were available, the types were taken from metadata supplied by the sample provider, not from assay-based typing. General study outcomes and caveats: Clinical and demographic metadata were provided uncurated, with the amount varying by source and participant.

About this clone itself: No antigen is known for it. Per-base qualities were not stored, and no clone one base away is much larger.

The germline ends are 21 bases apart after V is trimmed by 5 bases and J by 11 bases. The CDR1 and CDR2 encoded by the germline V gene are MDHEN and SYDVKM. The CDR3 has 15 amino acids, counting the end cysteine and phenylalanine. Just the 45-base CDR3 DNA is kept, in frame starting at base 1. Samples from volunteer blood donors who had recovered from COVID-19 were contributed by a second Seattle source. Collaborating institutions collected whole blood in K2EDTA tubes following their own protocols. Collaborator samples were shipped for TCRbeta analysis as frozen whole blood, isolated PBMCs, or DNA extracted from either sample type. The immunoSEQ Assay, a bias-controlled multiplex PCR, was used to amplify TCRbeta CDR3 regions from genomic DNA. Per the source publication's procedure: Nucleated cell counts per sample were estimated from amplification of reference gene primers within the assay. Sequence reads were collapsed and filtered to measure the absolute abundance of every unique TCRbeta CDR3 rearrangement. Productive Simpson clonality was computed per sample as the square root of Simpson's diversity index over productive rearrangements. TCRdb limited this immuneACCESS table to in-frame rearrangements with V and J called. A share of clones is missing; checked studies link under half to unresolved V genes, and the rest is unexplained. That table is the source of V, J and clone size, and D and trimming were worked out from the DNA. Within this sample are about 220,000 clones, with 80% to 90% of them counted one time only. Of the sample, roughly 2.6% falls within the top ten clones.

The sequence joins TRBV28 to TRBJ1-4, with no confidently assigned D gene. The receptor comes from a man aged 50 to 59 who had recovered from COVID-19. Sequencing was performed on peripheral blood. Read as DNA, the sequence is TGTGCCAGCAGTCCTCCGGGTAGGGCCGGGGAGAAACTGTTTTTT. Its coded protein is CASSPPGRAGEKLFF. The variable domain in full, with residues beyond the CDR3 obtained from the reference TRBV28 and TRBJ1-4 genes, is DVKVTQSSRYLVKRTGEKVFLECVQDMDHENMFWYRQDPGLGLRLIYFSYDVKMKEKGDIPEGYSVSREKKERFSLILESASTNQTSMYLCASSPPGRAGEKLFFGSGTQLSVL.